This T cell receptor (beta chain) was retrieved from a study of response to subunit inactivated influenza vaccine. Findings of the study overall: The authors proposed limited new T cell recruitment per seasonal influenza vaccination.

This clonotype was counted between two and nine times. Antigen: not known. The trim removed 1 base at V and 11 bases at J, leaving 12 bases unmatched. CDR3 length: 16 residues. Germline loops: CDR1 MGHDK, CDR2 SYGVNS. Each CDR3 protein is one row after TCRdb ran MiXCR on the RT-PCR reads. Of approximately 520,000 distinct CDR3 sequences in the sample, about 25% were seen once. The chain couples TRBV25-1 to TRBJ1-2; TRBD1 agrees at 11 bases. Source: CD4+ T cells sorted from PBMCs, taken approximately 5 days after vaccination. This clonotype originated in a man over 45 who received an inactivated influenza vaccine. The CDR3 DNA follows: TGTGCCAGCAGTGAATCCCGGACAGGGGGCGGTTCGGTTTACACCTTC. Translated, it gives CASSESRTGGGSVYTF.